The 8 T cell receptor beta chains below all came from one sample that was sequenced in a study of graft-versus-host responses after intestinal transplantation (dated by TCRdb to about 2021). These TCRs are of unknown antigen specificity. The method was the immunoSEQ multiplex PCR assay. TCRdb mirrors the immuneACCESS table, restricted to in-frame sequences. Some clones are absent from its copies; in checked studies, under half trace to an unresolved V gene, and the reason for the others is unknown. The sample contains more than 70,000 clones, roughly 80% of them found a single time. The top ten hold 0.65% to 0.85% of the sample. Explained via the paper, the time point label denotes: cells obtained before transplantation from donor or recipient. The starting material was unstimulated CD4+ T cells sorted from spleen or lymph node cells, obtained before intestinal transplant. Receptor source: a human donor who received an intestinal transplant.

This clone has just one count. The chain carries TRBV28 and TRBJ2-5; D remains ambiguous. The DNA end is a closer match to TRBJ2-7, so the J assignment may be wrong. The germline CDR1 and CDR2 sequences are MDHEN and SYDVKM. The CDR3 has 14 residues. CDR3 protein: CASSATQITYEQYF. Here the CDR3 DNA reads TGTGCCAGCAGTGCCACCCAAATCACGTACGAGCAGTACTTC.

J is TRBJ1-4 and V is TRBV28; D unclear. CDR3 size: 14 residues. The germline V gene has CDR1 MDHEN and CDR2 SYDVKM. The V and J ends lost 3 bases and 7 bases respectively, with 12 bases between them. The CDR3 reads CASSLEGVREKLFF. The CDR3 DNA is TGTGCCAGCAGTTTGGAGGGAGTCCGTGAAAAACTGTTTTTT.

The table lists this clone with a count of one. V usage is TRBV7-6 and J usage is TRBJ2-2; TRBD1 agrees at 9 bases. Unmatched junction bases numbered 6, after V lost 2 bases and J lost 2 bases. From germline, CDR1 is SGHVS and CDR2 FNYEAQ. This CDR3 is 17 amino acids long. The CDR3 loop reads CASSLNMGQGNTGELFF. The CDR3, as DNA: TGTGCCAGCAGCTTAAATATGGGACAGGGAAACACCGGGGAGCTGTTTTTT.

This rearrangement joins TRBV2 to TRBJ2-3; 8 bases map to TRBD2. V was clipped by 3 bases and J by 0 bases; unmatched bases: 2. Looked up from germline, CDR1 is SNHLY and CDR2 is FYNNEI. The CDR3 has 15 amino acids. In nucleotides, the CDR3 is TGTGCCAGCAGTGACGGGGGGGGTAGCACAGATACGCAGTATTTT. Encoded protein: CASSDGGGSTDTQYF.

This chain uses TRBV5-5 with TRBJ2-2, with D unresolved. In germline, CDR1 is SGHKS, CDR2 YYEKEE (reference sequence). The CDR3 runs to 15 residues. V shed 1 base and J shed 0 bases, with 7 bases lying between them. The CDR3 DNA reads TGTGCCAGCAGCTTGTACGCTACGAACACCGGGGAGCTGTTTTTT. Translating it yields CASSLYATNTGELFF.

This clone was seen a handful of times. This rearrangement joins TRBV6-4 to TRBJ2-3; tentatively, D is TRBD1 (6 bases). V lost 4 bases and J lost 5, with 22 bases in between. Germline CDR1 and CDR2: MRHNA and SNTAGT. This CDR3 comprises 17 residues. CDR3 sequence: CASSGIRWGLWKDTQYF. The CDR3 coding sequence is TGTGCCAGCAGTGGAATACGATGGGGGCTTTGGAAAGATACGCAGTATTTT.

V gene TRBV5-1 combines with J gene TRBJ2-5; TRBD1 matches 7 bases. The V gene's germline CDR1 is SGHRS and CDR2 YFSETQ. This CDR3 has 13 amino acids. Trimming took 4 bases from V and 5 from J; bases not matched to a gene: 5. The CDR3 spells CASSQTGPETQYF. The CDR3, as DNA: TGCGCCAGCAGCCAGACAGGGCCGGAGACCCAGTACTTC.

V usage is TRBV5-5 and J usage is TRBJ1-2; D remains unclear. The germline V gene encodes CDR1 SGHKS and CDR2 YYEKEE (reference sequence). V was pared by 4 bases and J by 0 bases, with 10 bases between. The CDR3 contains 14 residues. Here the CDR3 reads CASSSTGSNYGYTF. The CDR3 DNA reads TGTGCCAGCAGCAGTACCGGTTCTAACTATGGCTACACCTTC.